Listed here is a single TCR beta chain. Germline V gives CDR1 SGHVS, CDR2 FQNEAQ. The CDR3 sequence is 17 residues long. With 2 bases removed from V and 7 bases from J, the gap between germline ends came to 21 bases. The sample belongs to a study of blood T cell repertoires in COVID-19. As for the study in general: COVID-19 samples, acute and convalescent, were from the United States, Italy and Spain.

Seattle participants joined during active infection and were tracked over time. Clones were read by immunoSEQ multiplex PCR, and TCRdb kept only the in-frame ones, dropping some. The sample shows just over 250,000 clones, 80% to 90% of them seen only once. The chain carries TRBV7-8 and TRBJ1-5; D unclear. Material: peripheral blood. This TCR was sampled from a woman in her 70s with COVID-19, enrolled during active disease. The CDR3 bases are TGTGCCAGCAGCTTAACAAGTACCCGCACGAGAGGGCAGCCCCAGCATTTT. Translation: CASSLTSTRTRGQPQHF.